This T cell receptor beta chain was captured in a study of control samples from healthy donors and cancer patients. Sequencing was performed with immunoSEQ multiplex PCR; in TCRdb, only in-frame clones are kept and a portion is missing. Of about 100,000 clones in the sample, approximately 90% were seen once. V lost 1 base to trimming and J lost 2 bases; unmatched junction nucleotides: 1. Per the germline V gene, CDR1 is GTSNPN and CDR2 is SVGIG (reference sequence). The CDR3 sequence is 13 residues long. The chain uses TRBV30 and TRBJ1-2; 7 bases are shared with TRBD1. The receptor's source is a woman between 18 and 29 years old in good health. Sample: blood. The CDR3 is CAWSEGGNYGYTF. CDR3 bases: TGTGCCTGGAGTGAAGGGGGCAACTATGGCTACACCTTC.